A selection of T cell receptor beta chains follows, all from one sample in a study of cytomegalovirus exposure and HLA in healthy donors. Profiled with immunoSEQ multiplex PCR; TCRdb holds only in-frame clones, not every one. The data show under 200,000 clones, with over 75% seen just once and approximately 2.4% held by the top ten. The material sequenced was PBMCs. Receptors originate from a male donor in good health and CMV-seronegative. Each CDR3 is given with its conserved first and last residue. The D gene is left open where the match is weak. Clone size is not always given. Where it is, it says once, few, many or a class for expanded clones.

CDR3: CASSRGQGSDGYTF
DNA: TGCGCCAGCAGTCGGGGACAGGGTTCCGATGGCTACACCTTC
D: TRBD1
J: TRBJ1-2
V: TRBV5-1
size: -

CDR3: CASSEGYRWRAFF
DNA: TGTGCCAGCAGTGAAGGGTACAGGTGGAGAGCTTTCTTT
D: -
J: TRBJ1-1
V: TRBV2
size: -

CDR3: CASRGRTGSALGNQPQHF
DNA: TGTGCCAGTAGGGGCCGGACAGGATCGGCTCTTGGCAATCAGCCCCAGCATTTT
D: TRBD1
J: TRBJ1-5
V: TRBV19
size: -

CDR3: CASSRSFATNEKLFF
DNA: TGTGCCAGTAGTCGGAGTTTCGCAACTAATGAAAAACTGTTTTTT
D: -
J: TRBJ1-4
V: TRBV19
size: -

CDR3: CASSLGTGGETEAFF
DNA: TGTGCCAGCTCACTAGGGACAGGGGGCGAGACTGAAGCTTTCTTT
D: TRBD1
J: TRBJ1-1
V: TRBV18
size: -

CDR3: CASKEIPGTGEKLFF
DNA: TGTGCCTCCAAGGAGATACCGGGAACCGGGGAAAAACTGTTTTTT
D: -
J: TRBJ1-4
V: TRBV7-6
size: -

CDR3: CATRGDRTDTQYF
DNA: TGCGCCACCCGGGGGGACCGCACAGATACGCAGTATTTT
D: TRBD2
J: TRBJ2-3
V: TRBV5-1
size: -

CDR3: CASSTDREGNTIYF
DNA: TGTGCCAGCAGCACCGACAGGGAAGGAAACACCATATATTTT
D: TRBD1
J: TRBJ1-3
V: TRBV11-3
size: -

CDR3: CASSPRSRTDTQYF
DNA: TGTGCCAGCAGTCCCCGAAGCCGCACAGATACGCAGTATTTT
D: -
J: TRBJ2-3
V: TRBV6-1
size: once

CDR3: CASSTTGGPVGEQFF
DNA: TGTGCCAGCAGTACGACAGGGGGCCCGGTAGGCGAGCAGTTCTTC
D: TRBD1
J: TRBJ2-1
V: TRBV28
size: -

CDR3: CASGSPGEQFF
DNA: TGTGCTAGTGGTTCGCCGGGTGAGCAGTTCTTC
D: -
J: TRBJ2-1
V: TRBV12-5
size: -

CDR3: CASSLEGQGPETQYF
DNA: TGCGCCAGCAGCTTGGAGGGACAGGGGCCCGAGACCCAGTACTTC
D: TRBD1
J: TRBJ2-5
V: TRBV5-1
size: -

CDR3: CASSQVVAAYEQYF
DNA: TGTGCCAGCAGCCAAGTTGTGGCAGCCTACGAGCAGTACTTC
D: -
J: TRBJ2-7
V: TRBV7-2
size: -

CDR3: CASSPGVGSNQPQHF
DNA: TGTGCCAGCTCACCCGGGGTAGGAAGCAATCAGCCCCAGCATTTT
D: -
J: TRBJ1-5
V: TRBV18
size: -

CDR3: CASSVATFGETQYF
DNA: TGTGCCAGCAGCGTAGCTACGTTTGGAGAGACCCAGTACTTC
D: -
J: TRBJ2-5
V: TRBV9
size: -

CDR3: CATSRDRVVADTQYF
DNA: TGTGCCACCAGCAGAGATCGAGTAGTGGCAGATACGCAGTATTTT
D: -
J: TRBJ2-3
V: TRBV15
size: once

CDR3: CASSERGDSRHEQYF
DNA: TGCGCCAGCAGCGAGAGGGGGGACAGCAGGCACGAGCAGTACTTC
D: -
J: TRBJ2-7
V: TRBV5-1
size: -

CDR3: CSAWTGPGELFF
DNA: TGCAGCGCCTGGACAGGGCCCGGGGAGCTGTTTTTT
D: TRBD1
J: TRBJ2-2
V: TRBV29-1
size: -

CDR3: CASSRDRRYNEQFF
DNA: TGCGCCAGCAGTCGGGACAGGAGATACAATGAGCAGTTCTTC
D: TRBD1
J: TRBJ2-1
V: TRBV5-1
size: -

CDR3: CASSEASSYNSPLHF
DNA: TGTGCCAGCAGTGAAGCCAGCTCCTATAATTCACCCCTCCACTTT
D: -
J: TRBJ1-6
V: TRBV2
size: once

CDR3: CASSRDRGNEAFF
DNA: TGTGCCAGCAGCCGGGACAGGGGGAATGAAGCTTTCTTT
D: TRBD1
J: TRBJ1-1
V: TRBV6-5
size: once

CDR3: CASSPRDRDTGELFF
DNA: TGTGCCAGCAGCCCCCGGGACAGGGACACCGGGGAGCTGTTTTTT
D: TRBD1
J: TRBJ2-2
V: TRBV7-6
size: -